This is a list of T cell receptor beta chains from one sample in a study of cytomegalovirus exposure and HLA in healthy donors. Profiling relied on immunoSEQ multiplex PCR, and the TCRdb table lists in-frame clones only, not all of them. The sample has about 110,000 clones; roughly 80% are singletons. Specimen: PBMCs. The receptors stem from a middle-aged man in good health and CMV-seronegative. The conserved cysteine and the conserved F or W are not part of the CDR3 here. Some rows have no size entry. The others give once, few or many, or a class for an expanded clone.

TRBV6-5	NA	TRBJ1-2	ASMRGNPSLGYT
TRBV5-1	few	TRBJ2-1	ASSRTSGGREEQF
TRBV20-1	NA	TRBJ2-1	SALRNEQF
TRBV19	once	TRBJ1-5	ASSMKGGQPQH
TRBV4-2	NA	TRBJ1-1	ASSPSDRVNTEAF
TRBV6-1	once	TRBJ2-3	ASSPNRGGTDTQY
TRBV20-1	NA	TRBJ2-1	SCHSYNEQF
TRBV14	NA	TRBJ1-2	ASSPGAGYT
TRBV6-6	NA	TRBJ1-2	ASIPREARNYGYT
TRBV7-8	NA	TRBJ1-1	ASSPQTGVRTEAF
TRBV5-5	NA	TRBJ2-3	ASSLGITDTQY
TRBV9	NA	TRBJ2-1	ASSRGGGHNEQF
TRBV11-2	NA	TRBJ1-3	ASSPGQGSFSGNTIY
TRBV5-5	NA	TRBJ2-1	ASSIYRGQRDNEQF
TRBV28	few	TRBJ2-7	ASSLSGALISYEQY
TRBV5-4	NA	TRBJ2-5	ASSLSFGGAVKETQY
TRBV2	NA	TRBJ2-3	ASTQRGQGADTQY
TRBV5-1	NA	TRBJ1-1	ASSWGGDEAF
TRBV10-2	NA	TRBJ1-2	ASSEGVGFGYT
TRBV18	few	TRBJ1-5	ASSPPYSNQPQH
TRBV7-9	NA	TRBJ1-1	ASSFIRGHLTEAF
TRBV19	NA	TRBJ2-7	ASSAGLNYEQY
TRBV9	few	TRBJ2-3	ASSVGRASTDTQY
TRBV5-1	NA	TRBJ2-2	ASSLASIAGGSWTGELF
TRBV5-1	few	TRBJ2-3	ASAYRASTDTQY
TRBV7-2	NA	TRBJ2-1	ASSGGARNEQF
TRBV29-1	NA	TRBJ1-2	SGSSTGDYGYT
TRBV5-6	NA	TRBJ1-2	ASSAGGAAYGYT
TRBV27	few	TRBJ1-6	ASCYSVPGHLENSPLH
TRBV5-4	once	TRBJ2-1	ASSAGQLYNEQF
TRBV7-6	NA	TRBJ2-1	ASSTTGTSSYNEQF
TRBV18	NA	TRBJ2-7	ASSPGQDSYEQY
TRBV11-2	NA	TRBJ2-5	ASSVAGWGIQETQY
TRBV6-1	once	TRBJ2-1	AILRGDNEQF
TRBV7-9	NA	TRBJ1-2	ASSLSSAGFLRNYGYT
TRBV5-6	NA	TRBJ1-2	ASSLQSFFGYT
TRBV5-1	NA	TRBJ1-1	ASSLAFRGDTEAF
TRBV10-3	NA	TRBJ1-1	AIRGTGGNTEAF
TRBV6-6	NA	TRBJ2-3	ASSYGEDTQY
TRBV29-1	NA	TRBJ1-1	SGVQGRETEAF
TRBV19	NA	TRBJ2-5	ASNQRGGEETQY
TRBV4-2	NA	TRBJ2-3	ASSLRWPDTDTQY
TRBV19	few	TRBJ1-1	ASSVAAGGNTEAF
TRBV6-6	NA	TRBJ1-5	ASRIGQNNQPQH
TRBV29-1	NA	TRBJ2-1	SVLHGRSYNEQF
TRBV7-3	NA	TRBJ2-1	ASSLVQGTYNEQF
TRBV4-1	NA	TRBJ2-3	ASSQEVGPGGPSADTQY
TRBV6-6	NA	TRBJ1-6	ASSYGTGNSPLH
TRBV27	few	TRBJ2-7	ASSLRGGGAYEQY
TRBV5-1	NA	TRBJ1-4	ASSRDGGDEKLF
TRBV11-2	NA	TRBJ1-1	ASSLDRGSEAF
TRBV13	NA	TRBJ1-1	ASSLRQGSTEAF
TRBV6-5	NA	TRBJ1-6	ASSRQGLNSPLH
TRBV9	once	TRBJ1-6	ASSEGQGADSPLH